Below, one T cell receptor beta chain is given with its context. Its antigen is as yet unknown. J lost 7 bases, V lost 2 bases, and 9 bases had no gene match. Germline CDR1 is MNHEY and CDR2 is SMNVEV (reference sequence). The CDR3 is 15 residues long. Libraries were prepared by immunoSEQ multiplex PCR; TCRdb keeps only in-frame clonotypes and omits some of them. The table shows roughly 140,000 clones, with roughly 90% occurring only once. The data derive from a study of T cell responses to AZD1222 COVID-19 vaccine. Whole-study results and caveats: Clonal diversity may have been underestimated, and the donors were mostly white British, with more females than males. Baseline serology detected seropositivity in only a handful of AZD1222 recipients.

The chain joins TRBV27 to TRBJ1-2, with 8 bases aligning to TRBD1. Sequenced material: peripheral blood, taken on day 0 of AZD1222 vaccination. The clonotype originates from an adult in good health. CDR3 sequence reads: CASSLGPRTGSGYTF. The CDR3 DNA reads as TGTGCCAGCAGTTTAGGCCCCCGGACAGGGAGTGGCTACACCTTC.